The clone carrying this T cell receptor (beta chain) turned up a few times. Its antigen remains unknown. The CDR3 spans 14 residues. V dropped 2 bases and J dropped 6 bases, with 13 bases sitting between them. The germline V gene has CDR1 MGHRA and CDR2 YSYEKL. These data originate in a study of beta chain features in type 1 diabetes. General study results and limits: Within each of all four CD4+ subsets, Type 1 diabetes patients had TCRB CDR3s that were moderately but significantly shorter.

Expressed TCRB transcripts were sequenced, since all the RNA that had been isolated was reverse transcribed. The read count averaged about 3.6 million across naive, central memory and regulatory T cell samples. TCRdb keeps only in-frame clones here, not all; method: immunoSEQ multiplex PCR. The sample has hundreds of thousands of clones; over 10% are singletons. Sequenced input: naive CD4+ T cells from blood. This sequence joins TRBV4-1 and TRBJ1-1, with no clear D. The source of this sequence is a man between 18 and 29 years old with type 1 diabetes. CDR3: CASSQPGPPSEAFF. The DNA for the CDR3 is TGCGCCAGCAGCCAACCCGGGCCTCCCTCTGAAGCTTTCTTT.